Presented here are 11 T cell receptor beta chains from one specimen sequenced in a study of shared clonotypes between healthy human individuals. Profiling relied on immunoSEQ multiplex PCR, and the TCRdb table lists in-frame clones only, not all of them. The sample lists 2.3 million or so clones, 85% to 95% occurring once. Sequencing was carried out using naive CD4+ T cells from PBMCs. Stated subset: CD45RA+ positively selected. These receptors were obtained from a man aged 18 to 29 in good health. Some clones in this sample may be carry-over from other donors' samples.

For this clone: This specimen includes other DNA sequences encoding the same CDR3. The chain has TRBV28 and TRBJ2-1; 9 bases are a match to TRBD2. Germline CDR1 is MDHEN and CDR2 is SYDVKM. The CDR3 totals 15 residues. The V segment lost 5 bases and the J segment 0 bases; nucleotides outside the gene matches: 2. The CDR3 loop reads CASSPSGNSYNEQFF. Written as DNA, the CDR3 is TGTGCCAGCAGTCCTAGCGGGAACTCCTACAATGAGCAGTTCTTC.

This chain links TRBV28 with TRBJ2-4, with 12 bases fitting TRBD2. V was pared by 3 bases and J by 1 base, with 4 bases of the junction left unmatched. Germline CDR1 is MDHEN and CDR2 is SYDVKM. The CDR3 is 17 amino acids. Written as DNA, the CDR3 is TGTGCCAGCAGTTTGCCGCTAGCGGGAGGGGCCAAAAACATTCAGTACTTC. Its protein is CASSLPLAGGAKNIQYF.

The chain combines TRBV11-2 with TRBJ2-7; D may be TRBD1 (6 bases). The CDR3 covers 14 residues. Germline assignment: CDR1 SGHAT and CDR2 FQNNGV. V was trimmed by 5 bases and J by 4 bases, leaving 15 bases between them. In DNA, the CDR3 is TGTGCCAGCAGCCGGCAAATAAGGGGGTACGAGCAGTACTTC. Translation: CASSRQIRGYEQYF.

The chain joins TRBV7-6 to TRBJ1-5; 7 bases match TRBD1. The CDR3 has 16 amino acids. CDR1 is SGHVS, CDR2 FNYEAQ, per germline. The V gene end was trimmed by 1 base and the J gene end by 3 bases; junction bases not matched to a gene: 6. DNA for the CDR3: TGTGCCAGCAGCTTAGAGACAGGGTTGAACAATCAGCCCCAGCATTTT. This encodes CASSLETGLNNQPQHF.

The chain has TRBV7-2 and TRBJ2-7, with 12 bases that match TRBD2. Germline V gene data show CDR1 as SGHTA and CDR2 as FQGNSA. V was clipped by 1 base and J by 5 bases; unmatched bases: 6. The CDR3 totals 16 residues. DNA of the CDR3: TGTGCCAGCAGCTTAGGGAGACTAGCGGGAGATAACGAGCAGTACTTC. Translation gives CASSLGRLAGDNEQYF.

This chain uses TRBV11-2 with TRBJ2-5, with D maybe TRBD1 (7 bases). Germline CDR1 reads SGHAT; CDR2 reads FQNNGV. With 1 base removed from V and 10 bases from J, the gap between germline ends came to 16 bases. This CDR3 spans 14 amino acids. The CDR3 DNA is TGTGCCAGCAGCTTAGTTGCAGGGGGGCATGACCAGTACTTC. As protein: CASSLVAGGHDQYF.

The chain combines TRBV12-2 with TRBJ1-3; the D call of TRBD1 is as the table states it, not checked on the DNA. TRBV12-2 constitutes a pseudogene. The CDR3 has 17 residues. The CDR3 sequence is CASPRGQARGPGNTIYF. In DNA, the CDR3 is TGTGCAAGTCCCAGGGGGCAAGCCAGGGGCCCTGGAAACACCATATATTTT.

The gene calls are TRBV25-1 and TRBJ2-1; no clear D gene. This CDR3 contains 13 residues. Trimming left V 5 bases short and J 7 bases short, with 12 bases between. The germline V gene has CDR1 MGHDK and CDR2 SYGVNS. Here the CDR3 reads CASSQVTWNEQFF. The DNA for the CDR3 is TGTGCCAGCAGTCAAGTAACCTGGAATGAGCAGTTCTTC.

Note on this clone: Other DNA sequences from this sample encode an identical CDR3 as well. The chain links TRBV7-9 to TRBJ2-5; TRBD1 aligns across 9 bases. CDR3 size: 13 residues. CDR1 and CDR2 (germline): SEHNR, FQNEAQ (reference sequence). After removal of 5 bases from V and 4 bases from J, the junction contained 2 bases not matched to a gene. The CDR3 is CASSPGQGETQYF. The CDR3 DNA sequence: TGTGCCAGCAGCCCGGGACAGGGAGAGACCCAGTACTTC. Full variable domain (missing parts from reference TRBV7-9 and TRBJ2-5): DTGVSQNPRHKITKRGQNVTFRCDPISEHNRLYWYRQTLGQGPEFLTYFQNEAQLEKSRLLSDRFSAERPKGSFSTLEIQRTEQGDSAMYLCASSPGQGETQYFGPGTRLLVL.

V and J are TRBV27 and TRBJ1-5; D is possibly TRBD1 (5 bases). The CDR3 totals 15 residues. Germline CDR1 MNHEY, CDR2 SMNVEV (reference sequence). Trimming shortened V by 10 bases and J by 2 bases, and 18 bases separated the two germline ends. Here the CDR3 reads CATAGGPGGNQPQHF. In DNA, the CDR3 is TGTGCCACCGCGGGAGGGCCGGGGGGCAATCAGCCCCAGCATTTT.

This chain joins TRBV4-1 and TRBJ2-1; TRBD2 aligns across 12 bases. J lost 4 bases, V lost 4 bases, and 2 bases had no gene match. Per the germline V gene, CDR1 is MGHRA and CDR2 is YSYEKL. The CDR3 has 15 residues. The CDR3 nucleotides read TGCGCCAGCAGCCCTGGACTAGCGGGGTACAATGAGCAGTTCTTC. Protein: CASSPGLAGYNEQFF.